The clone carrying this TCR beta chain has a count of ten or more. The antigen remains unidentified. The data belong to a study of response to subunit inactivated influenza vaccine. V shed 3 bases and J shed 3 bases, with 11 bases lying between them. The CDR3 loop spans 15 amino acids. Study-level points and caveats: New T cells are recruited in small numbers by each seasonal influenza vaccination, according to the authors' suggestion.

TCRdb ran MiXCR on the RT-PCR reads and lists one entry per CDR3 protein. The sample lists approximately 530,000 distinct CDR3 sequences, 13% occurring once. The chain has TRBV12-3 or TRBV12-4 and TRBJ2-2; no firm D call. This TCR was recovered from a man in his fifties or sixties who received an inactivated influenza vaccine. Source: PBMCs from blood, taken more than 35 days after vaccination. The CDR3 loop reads CASSFGQTDTGELFF. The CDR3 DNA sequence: TGTGCCAGCAGTTTCGGGCAGACTGACACCGGGGAGCTGTTTTTT.